This T cell receptor (beta chain) was captured by sequencing in a study of blood T cells in healthy people across ages. Overall study: About one barcoded beta molecule per two T cells was captured by template switching. Study-wide findings and caveats: For the donors, CMV status was unknown and possibly confounded expanded clonotype changes. Measured against age, TCR beta diversity per million T cells decreased in a roughly linear manner.

Comment on this clonotype: Antigen specificity is unknown.

Combining a sample-barcoded 5' primer with a J-beta primer mix, a second PCR ran for roughly 7 to 11 cycles. The template-switch adaptor, which had 12 random nucleotides, put a tag on each cDNA molecule. Using its own MiXCR run on the 5' RACE reads, TCRdb lists one record per CDR3 protein. The repertoire holds about 1.1 million distinct CDR3 sequences, with less than 45% as singletons. The sample comprised blood. This receptor was obtained from a man younger than 35 in good health.

The CDR3 is CASELDTLADTQYF. As DNA, the CDR3 is TGTGCTAGTGAACTGGACACATTAGCAGATACGCAGTATTTT. The gene calls are TRBV12-5 and TRBJ2-3; D is perhaps TRBD1 (5 bases). V was cut by 7 bases and J by 4 bases, with 15 bases left in between. Germline lookup yields CDR1 LGHNT and CDR2 FRNRAP. The CDR3 has 14 amino acids.